The clone carrying this T cell receptor beta chain was observed a single time. The antigen remains undetermined. This entry comes from a study of chemoradiotherapy in HPV16-positive cancers. Some clones are missing from TCRdb's copy, which holds only in-frame ones; the method was immunoSEQ multiplex PCR. The sample holds around 8,700 clones, approximately 79% seen once. CDR1 is SGDLS, CDR2 YYNGEE, per germline. Between the trimmed V and J ends, which lost 0 bases and 6 bases, there was a span of 14 bases. The CDR3 extends over 15 amino acids. Findings of the study overall: HPV-responsive T-cell expansion during chemoradiotherapy was linked to improved recurrence-free survival in HPV16-positive patients.

The genes are TRBV9 and TRBJ2-3, with D maybe TRBD1 (6 bases). This material was acquired from a patient who underwent chemoradiotherapy. The receptor was isolated from a human donor with HPV-associated anogenital cancer. CDR3: CASSVGLEQGDTQYF. For the CDR3, the DNA is TGTGCCAGCAGCGTAGGATTAGAACAGGGTGATACGCAGTATTTT.